This T cell receptor beta chain came from a study of identical twins. On this clonotype itself: Its target is not known.

Template switching created a universal primer site, and the cDNA included unique molecular identifiers. TCRdb called the 5' RACE reads again in MiXCR, with one record for every CDR3 protein. The profile shows about 890,000 distinct CDR3 sequences, around an eighth of them singletons. Study-wide points: Within twin pairs, the out-of-frame alpha sequences they shared showed excess low generation probability. Findings came from cross-sectional statistics, without long-term follow-up of donors.

Everyone who gave samples was a healthy Caucasian. CDR1 is ENHRY, CDR2 SYGVKD, per germline. This CDR3 region has 12 residues. Trimming stripped 6 bases from V and 8 bases from J, with 13 bases between. This same sample was also part of a study on yellow fever vaccine responses in identical twins.

This receptor was identified in a woman between 18 and 29 years old in good health. Source material: PBMCs. The chain links TRBV10-3 to TRBJ1-2; D is perhaps TRBD1 (6 bases). The CDR3 DNA sequence: TGTGCCATCAGCCGCGACAGGAGCGGCTACACCTTC. Amino acid sequence: CAISRDRSGYTF.